Shown below are 29 T cell receptor beta chains from a single sample sequenced in a study of Ad26.COV2.S vaccination and SARS-CoV-2 variants. Some clones are missing from TCRdb's copy, which holds only in-frame ones; the method was immunoSEQ multiplex PCR. In the table there are hundreds of thousands of clones, roughly 90% of which are singletons. Treatment meaning: roughly 20 received Ad26.COV2.S at low or high dose, single or two shots; 5 received placebo; per-sample allocation not given. After the first vaccine or placebo injection, samples were drawn on day 63. Sequences were derived from peripheral blood, sampled in a trial of Ad26.COV2.S vaccine versus placebo. All receptors come from a person between 18 and 59 years old who received the Ad26.COV2.S COVID-19 vaccine or a placebo.

The chain couples TRBV30 to TRBJ1-4; D remains ambiguous. The CDR3 runs 14 residues. CDR1 is GTSNPN, CDR2 SVGIG, per germline (reference sequence). V was cut by 2 bases and J by 3 bases, with 10 bases left in between. The CDR3 region is CAWSKRVANEKLFF. In nucleotides, the CDR3 is TGTGCCTGGAGTAAGAGGGTTGCTAATGAAAAACTGTTTTTT. The full variable domain, in which reference TRBV30 and TRBJ1-4 provide the parts outside the CDR3, is SQTIHQWPATLVQPVGSPLSLECTVEGTSNPNLYWYRQAAGRGLQLLFYSVGIGQISSEVPQNLSASRPQDRQFILSSKKLLLSDSGFYLCAWSKRVANEKLFFGSGTQLSVL.

DNA for the CDR3: TGTGCCAGCAGTGAACTTGGACAGGGTCCTAGCGGCTACACCTTC. It codes for CASSELGQGPSGYTF. The rearrangement links TRBV6-1 to TRBJ1-2; 8 bases match TRBD1. The CDR3 contains 15 residues. Germline CDR1 is MNHNS and CDR2 is SASEGT. V shed 2 bases, J shed 8 bases, and the junction held 10 bases outside the gene matches.

The chain links TRBV18 to TRBJ2-4; D is possibly TRBD1 (5 bases). Germline V gives CDR1 KGHSH, CDR2 LQKENI. CDR3 size: 13 residues. Trimming shortened V by 3 bases and J by 7 bases, and 10 bases separated the two germline ends. CDR3: CASSPPGWNIQYF. The CDR3 DNA is TGTGCCAGCTCACCTCCAGGGTGGAACATTCAGTACTTC.

The rearrangement joins TRBV20-1 to TRBJ1-5; no firm D call. CDR3 length equals 14 residues. V lost 6 bases, J lost 0 bases, and 12 bases lay in between. Germline V gives CDR1 DFQATT, CDR2 SNEGSKA (reference sequence). CDR3 DNA: TGCAGTGCCAGTCCAATACATAGCAATCAGCCCCAGCATTTT. Its protein product is CSASPIHSNQPQHF.

V is TRBV11-2 and J is TRBJ1-4; D remains ambiguous. The ends were cut back, 0 bases at V and 4 bases at J, with 9 bases in the middle. The CDR3 consists of 15 residues. The germline gives CDR1 SGHAT, CDR2 FQNNGV. CDR3 in amino acids: CASSLDSAYNEKLFF. CDR3 nucleotide sequence: TGTGCCAGCAGCTTAGATTCCGCGTATAATGAAAAACTGTTTTTT.

The chain links TRBV10-3 to TRBJ1-2; D not resolved. Germline V lookup: CDR1 ENHRY, CDR2 SYGVKD. V was pared by 2 bases and J by 5 bases, with 15 bases between. The CDR3 has 15 amino acids. This CDR3 is CAISESGRRNYGYTF. DNA of the CDR3: TGTGCCATCAGTGAGAGCGGGCGCCGAAATTATGGCTACACCTTC.

This chain links TRBV28 with TRBJ2-3; a possible D gene is TRBD1 (6 bases). The germline gives CDR1 MDHEN, CDR2 SYDVKM. The CDR3 spans 18 residues. Trimming removed 7 bases at V and 0 bases at J, with 23 bases between. The CDR3 protein is CASKLQGWGATSTDTQYF. CDR3 nucleotides: TGTGCCAGCAAATTACAGGGTTGGGGAGCTACTAGCACAGATACGCAGTATTTT.

The chain employs TRBV14 and TRBJ1-6; 8 positions agree with TRBD1. Germline CDR1 SGHDN, CDR2 FVKESK. The CDR3 is 14 amino acids. V shed 5 bases, J shed 11 bases, and the junction held 8 bases outside the gene matches. The chain's CDR3 is CASSATGGRAPLHF. In DNA, the CDR3 is TGTGCCAGCAGCGCCACAGGGGGTAGGGCACCCCTCCACTTT.

This clone was seen only once. The gene calls are TRBV11-3 and TRBJ2-3; D tentatively reads TRBD1 or TRBD2 (5 bases each). From germline, CDR1 is SGHNT and CDR2 YENEEA. The CDR3 extends over 15 amino acids. V was cut by 0 bases and J by 6 bases, with 13 bases left in between. CDR3: CASSLDNRGADTQYF. The CDR3 DNA reads as TGTGCCAGCAGCTTAGATAATCGAGGGGCGGATACGCAGTATTTT.

Of note for this clone: An end of the junction does not agree with germline; a read error may underlie this. V gene TRBV2 combines with J gene TRBJ2-2; TRBD2 matches at 15 bases. From germline, CDR1 is SNHLY and CDR2 FYNNEI. This CDR3 contains 17 residues. CDR3 region: CARSEGLAGGLDGELFF. DNA of the CDR3: TGTGCCCGCAGTGAAGGACTAGCGGGGGGGCTGGACGGGGAGCTGTTTTTT. The full variable domain, completed using reference TRBV2 and TRBJ2-2, is EPEVTQTPSHQVTQMGQEVILRCVPISNHLYFYWYRQILGQKVEFLVSFYNNEISEKSEIFDDQFSVERPDGSNFTLKIRSTKLEDSAMYFCARSEGLAGGLDGELFFGEGSRLTVL.

The V call is TRBV29-1, the J call TRBJ1-1; D is unclear. There are 10 residues in the CDR3. V was cut by 2 bases and J by 6 bases, with 4 bases left in between. The germline gives CDR1 SQVTM, CDR2 ANQGSEA. The CDR3 bases are TGCAGCGTTGAAAACGCTGAAGCTTTCTTT. Its protein product is CSVENAEAFF.

This clone was found once. The sample contains more than one DNA sequence encoding this CDR3. DNA of the CDR3: TGTGCCAGCAGCTTGGGACCGAACTACGAGCAGTACTTC. It translates to CASSLGPNYEQYF. The chain carries TRBV5-6 and TRBJ2-7; D gene ambiguous. Germline loops: CDR1 SGHDT, CDR2 YYEEEE. CDR3 length: 13 residues. Trimming shortened V by 0 bases and J by 3 bases, and 7 bases separated the two germline ends.

This rearrangement joins TRBV5-6 to TRBJ1-3; 7 bases map to TRBD1. CDR3 length: 16 residues. Trimming at V came to 4 bases and at J to 0 bases, leaving 7 bases not matched to a gene. Germline CDR1 SGHDT, CDR2 YYEEEE. This CDR3 is CASSKGTVDSGNTIYF. The CDR3 DNA is TGTGCCAGCAGCAAAGGGACAGTGGACTCTGGAAACACCATATATTTT. Using reference TRBV5-6 and TRBJ1-3 for the parts outside the CDR3, the full variable domain is DAGVTQSPTHLIKTRGQQVTLRCSPKSGHDTVSWYQQALGQGPQFIFQYYEEEERQRGNFPDRFSGHQFPNYSSELNVNALLLGDSALYLCASSKGTVDSGNTIYFGEGSWLTVV.

The chain carries TRBV19 and TRBJ1-1; 8 bases line up with TRBD1. J was trimmed by 3 bases and V by 6 bases; bases with no gene match: 6. The CDR3 contains 14 residues. Germline CDR1 LNHDA, CDR2 SQIVND (reference sequence). The CDR3 sequence is CASSQDRVYTEAFF. The CDR3 bases are TGTGCCAGTAGCCAGGACAGGGTTTACACTGAAGCTTTCTTT.

For the CDR3, the DNA is TGCGCCAGCAGCCACGCGGGACAGGGGGGGAATGAGCAGTTCTTC. Its translation is CASSHAGQGGNEQFF. This sequence joins TRBV4-1 and TRBJ2-1, with 11 bases identical to TRBD1. With V trimmed by 3 bases and J by 7 bases, 5 bases remained unmatched. Germline V gene sequence: CDR1 MGHRA, CDR2 YSYEKL. CDR3 length: 15 amino acids.

The chain joins TRBV7-2 to TRBJ1-5; a possible D gene is TRBD1 (6 bases). Germline-derived CDR1 and CDR2 are SGHTA and FQGNSA. V lost 0 bases to trimming and J lost 7 bases, with 10 bases between them. CDR3 length equals 14 residues. CDR3 coding DNA: TGTGCCAGCAGCTTAGCGGGGGCCCCGCAGCCCCAGCATTTT. Translation gives CASSLAGAPQPQHF.

J is TRBJ1-1 and V is TRBV11-2, with no clear D. Germline V gene data show CDR1 as SGHAT and CDR2 as FQNNGV. CDR3 length: 12 residues. Trimming shortened V by 4 bases and J by 11 bases, and 14 bases separated the two germline ends. CDR3 DNA sequence: TGTGCCAGCAGCTCCGCCGAAGCGCGGGCTTTCTTT. Protein: CASSSAEARAFF.

This clone appeared once. The chain recombines TRBV9 with TRBJ2-7; the D call may be TRBD1 or TRBD2 (5 bases each). This CDR3 has 15 residues. Deletions cut 4 bases from V and 0 bases from J, with 14 bases between. Germline lookup yields CDR1 SGDLS and CDR2 YYNGEE. The CDR3 DNA reads as TGTGCCAGCAGCACCGGGACGGAAGACTCCTACGAGCAGTACTTC. This sequence encodes CASSTGTEDSYEQYF.

The J gene is TRBJ2-7, the V gene TRBV11-2, with 7 bases identical to TRBD2. Germline V gene sequence: CDR1 SGHAT, CDR2 FQNNGV. This CDR3 has 13 residues. With 5 bases clipped from V and 2 bases from J, the junction kept 3 bases outside the gene matches. The CDR3 reads CASSRGGPYEQYF. In DNA, the CDR3 is TGTGCCAGCAGCCGCGGGGGTCCCTACGAGCAGTACTTC.

CDR3 amino acids: CASSLRPNQPQHF. CDR3 DNA: TGTGCCAGCAGTTTACGGCCCAATCAGCCCCAGCATTTT. This sequence joins TRBV27 and TRBJ1-5; D not certain. CDR3 size: 13 residues. The V end lost 2 bases, the J end lost 3 bases, and 5 bases lay between the germline ends. CDR1 and CDR2 from the germline V gene are MNHEY and SMNVEV (reference sequence).

The gene calls are TRBV2 and TRBJ2-5; D may be TRBD2 (6 bases). Germline V gene data show CDR1 as SNHLY and CDR2 as FYNNEI. The V end lost 8 bases, the J end lost 1 base, and 11 bases lay between the germline ends. The CDR3 covers 13 residues. The DNA for the CDR3 is TGTGCCAGCCGTAGGAGGGTCCAAGAGACCCAGTACTTC. It translates to CASRRRVQETQYF.

V is TRBV9 and J is TRBJ1-6; a possible D gene is TRBD1 (5 bases). V dropped 0 bases and J dropped 4 bases, with 14 bases sitting between them. This CDR3 has 17 amino acids. In germline, CDR1 is SGDLS, CDR2 YYNGEE. CDR3 protein: CASSVAAGQRYNSPLHF. DNA for the CDR3: TGTGCCAGCAGCGTAGCTGCGGGGCAGAGATATAATTCACCCCTCCACTTT.

This chain uses TRBV5-4 with TRBJ2-3; the D gene is possibly TRBD2 (7 bases). V was shortened by 0 bases and J by 2 bases, with 16 bases between the two germline ends. The CDR3 is made up of 17 amino acids. Germline V gene lookup returns CDR1 SGHNT and CDR2 YYREEE (reference sequence). The CDR3 sequence is CASSLAGRGPPTDTQYF. The CDR3 bases are TGTGCCAGCAGCTTGGCCGGGCGGGGGCCCCCCACAGATACGCAGTATTTT.

There are a few counts of this clone. Other DNA sequences within the sample encode an identical CDR3. The J gene is TRBJ2-3, the V gene TRBV6-4, with TRBD1 matching over 7 bases. The CDR3 is 16 residues long. Germline V lookup: CDR1 MRHNA, CDR2 SNTAGT. V dropped 0 bases and J dropped 0; count of bases not matched to a gene: 3. This chain's CDR3 is CASSDSGGGSTDTQYF. DNA for the CDR3: TGTGCCAGCAGTGACTCAGGGGGCGGTAGCACAGATACGCAGTATTTT.

CDR3 bases: TGTGCCAGCTCCCGACTAGCGGGGGGGACAGATACGCAGTATTTT. This encodes CASSRLAGGTDTQYF. The rearrangement uses TRBV18 and TRBJ2-3; TRBD2 agrees at 14 bases. Germline trimming cut 6 bases from V and 3 bases from J; bases unmatched to any gene: 2. Germline V lookup: CDR1 KGHSH, CDR2 LQKENI. CDR3 length equals 15 residues.

CDR3 sequence reads: CASKRDNGNTEAFF. In nucleotides, the CDR3 is TGTGCCAGTAAACGGGACAACGGGAACACTGAAGCTTTCTTT. This sequence joins TRBV19 and TRBJ1-1; D is perhaps TRBD1 (6 bases). V was shortened by 7 bases and J by 1 base, with 13 bases between the two germline ends. This CDR3 contains 14 residues. Per germline, CDR1 LNHDA and CDR2 SQIVND (reference sequence).

This chain joins TRBV30 and TRBJ2-1, with D perhaps being TRBD1 or TRBD2 (5 bases each). This CDR3 comprises 13 residues. Trimming shortened V by 1 base and J by 6 bases, and 10 bases separated the two germline ends. Germline values: CDR1 GTSNPN, CDR2 SVGIG (reference sequence). CDR3 bases: TGTGCCTGGAGTGACGGGACCTTCAATGAGCAGTTCTTC. This gives the protein CAWSDGTFNEQFF.

The count of this clone is one. The same CDR3 is also encoded by other DNA sequences in this sample. The chain combines TRBV28 with TRBJ1-2; D unclear. CDR1 and CDR2 (germline): MDHEN, SYDVKM. V gave up 1 base and J gave up 4 bases, with 10 bases separating them. The CDR3 spans 14 residues. The CDR3 here is CASSLSGQIYGYTF. The CDR3 nucleotides read TGTGCCAGCAGTTTATCCGGGCAGATCTATGGCTACACCTTC.

The chain has TRBV28 and TRBJ1-1, with D unresolved. Per germline, CDR1 MDHEN and CDR2 SYDVKM. The CDR3 spans 14 residues. The V end lost 1 base, the J end lost 1 base, and 7 bases lay between the germline ends. The CDR3 sequence is CASSLLLRNTEAFF. The CDR3 bases are TGTGCCAGCAGTTTATTACTTAGGAACACTGAAGCTTTCTTT.